Detailed here is one TCR beta chain. The CDR3 totals 16 residues. Germline CDR1 KGHSH, CDR2 LQKENI. The data derive from a study of blood T cells in healthy people across ages. A second PCR, run for roughly 7 to 12 cycles, used a sample-barcoded 5' primer plus a J-beta primer mix. TCRdb recomputed calls from the 5' RACE reads with MiXCR, one row per CDR3 protein. Of about 1,500,000 distinct CDR3 sequences in the sample, about 28% were seen once. The clonotype originates from a woman aged 30 to 39 in good health. The sample consisted of blood. J is TRBJ2-4 and V is TRBV18, with 8 bases matching TRBD1. The J call is uncertain, as TRBJ2-7 better fits the DNA end. The CDR3 protein is CASSPGRETGDGEQYF. CDR3 in DNA: TGTGCCAGCTCACCGGGGCGAGAGACAGGGGACGGCGAGCAGTACTTC.